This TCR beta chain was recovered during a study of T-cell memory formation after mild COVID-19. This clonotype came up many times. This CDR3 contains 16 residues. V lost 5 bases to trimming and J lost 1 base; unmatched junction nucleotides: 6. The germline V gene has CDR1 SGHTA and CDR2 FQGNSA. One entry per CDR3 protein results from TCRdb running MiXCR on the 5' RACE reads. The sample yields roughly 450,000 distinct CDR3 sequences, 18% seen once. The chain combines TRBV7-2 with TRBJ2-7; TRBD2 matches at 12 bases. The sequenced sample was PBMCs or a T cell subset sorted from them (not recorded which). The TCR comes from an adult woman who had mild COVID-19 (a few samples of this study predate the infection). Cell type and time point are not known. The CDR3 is CASSPQGLAGSYEQYF. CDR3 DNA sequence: TGTGCCAGCAGCCCCCAGGGACTAGCGGGTTCCTACGAGCAGTACTTC.